These 25 T cell receptor beta chains share one sample of origin, sequenced in a study of PD-L1 blockade in urothelial cancer (dated by TCRdb to 2017 to 2019). What this sample's time point label stands for: pretreatment peripheral blood. The library was built by means of the immunoSEQ multiplex PCR assay. In its TCRdb copy, this immuneACCESS table keeps in-frame sequences only and misses some clones. Where compared with another copy, unresolved V genes explain less than half of these, and the others have no known cause. For this sample there are about 87,000 clones; around 84% appear just once. 2% to 2.5% of the sample is held by the ten biggest clonotypes. The material was PBMCs, obtained around atezolizumab (anti-PD-L1) treatment. These receptor sequences come from a man aged 60 to 75 with urothelial cancer.

V gene TRBV29-1 combines with J gene TRBJ2-5; tentatively, D is TRBD2 (5 bases). The germline V and J ends were trimmed by 4 bases and 4 bases, with 16 bases remaining between them. CDR3 length: 14 residues. Germline lookup yields CDR1 SQVTM and CDR2 ANQGSEA. For the CDR3, the DNA is TGCAGCGTTGGAGGAGTAGGGAGAGTAGAGACCCAGTACTTC. This sequence encodes CSVGGVGRVETQYF.

The V gene is TRBV10-2, the J gene TRBJ1-2; D uncertain. Looked up from germline, CDR1 is WSHSY and CDR2 is SAAADI. There are 13 residues in the CDR3. V was trimmed by 8 bases and J by 7 bases, leaving 17 bases between them. CDR3 sequence reads: CASWPFIGGGYTF. The CDR3 DNA follows: TGCGCCAGCTGGCCCTTCATAGGCGGTGGCTACACCTTC.

This chain links TRBV10-3 with TRBJ2-7; 8 nucleotides line up with TRBD1. The CDR3 loop spans 14 amino acids. The junction had 3 bases not matched to a gene; V was cut back by 4 bases and J by 1 base. Germline V CDR1 and CDR2: ENHRY, SYGVKD. This CDR3 is CAISGQGKSYEQYF. The CDR3 DNA reads as TGTGCCATCAGTGGACAGGGGAAGTCCTACGAGCAGTACTTC.

This chain connects TRBV11-2 to TRBJ1-3; a possible D gene is TRBD1 (6 bases). The CDR3 has 16 amino acids. Trimming took 3 bases from V and 3 from J, leaving 15 bases between them. In germline, CDR1 is SGHAT, CDR2 FQNNGV. CDR3 sequence reads: CASSFVGANLGNTIYF. Written as DNA, the CDR3 is TGTGCCAGCAGCTTCGTGGGGGCGAACCTTGGAAACACCATATATTTT. The whole variable domain, remainder taken from reference TRBV11-2 and TRBJ1-3, is EAGVAQSPRYKIIEKRQSVAFWCNPISGHATLYWYQQILGQGPKLLIQFQNNGVVDDSQLPKDRFSAERLKGVDSTLKIQPAKLEDSAVYLCASSFVGANLGNTIYFGEGSWLTVV.

The chain recombines TRBV5-1 with TRBJ2-2; perhaps TRBD1 as D (6 bases). This CDR3 is built from 15 residues. V lost 3 bases and J 3 bases, leaving 12 bases between the germline ends. Germline assignment: CDR1 SGHRS and CDR2 YFSETQ. As DNA, the CDR3 is TGCGCCAGCAGCTCCGGCGACAGGTACACCGGGGAGCTGTTTTTT. As protein: CASSSGDRYTGELFF. Filled out from reference TRBV5-1 and TRBJ2-2, the complete variable domain reads KAGVTQTPRYLIKTRGQQVTLSCSPISGHRSVSWYQQTPGQGLQFLFEYFSETQRNKGNFPGRFSGRQFSNSRSEMNVSTLELGDSALYLCASSSGDRYTGELFFGEGSRLTVL.

V gene TRBV6-6 combines with J gene TRBJ1-1; 8 bases agree with TRBD1. This CDR3 is 15 amino acids long. CDR1 is MNHNY and CDR2 is SVGAGI in the germline V gene (reference sequence). V trimming: 2 bases; J trimming: 1 base; junction bases outside the gene matches: 3. CDR3 nucleotide sequence: TGTGCCAGCAGTTACCTTGACAGGGGGAACACTGAAGCTTTCTTT. Translating gives CASSYLDRGNTEAFF.

This rearrangement joins TRBV28 to TRBJ2-7, with 12 bases lining up with TRBD2. CDR3 size: 15 residues. J was trimmed by 7 bases and V by 5 bases; bases with no gene match: 9. Germline V gene sequence: CDR1 MDHEN, CDR2 SYDVKM. For the CDR3, the DNA is TGTGCCAGCAGTAAGACTAGCGGGAGATCACGGGAGCAGTACTTC. It translates to CASSKTSGRSREQYF.

The chain has TRBV30 and TRBJ2-7, with D possibly TRBD1 on 6 matching bases. The V end lost 2 bases, the J end lost 0 bases, and 17 bases lay between the germline ends. Germline-derived CDR1 and CDR2 are GTSNPN and SVGIG (reference sequence). There are 16 residues in the CDR3. CDR3 protein: CAWSNIGQWNSYEQYF. The CDR3 region has the DNA TGTGCCTGGAGTAATATTGGACAGTGGAACTCCTACGAGCAGTACTTC.

This clone was seen once. This chain uses TRBV6-1 with TRBJ1-2; 9 nucleotides line up with TRBD1. This CDR3 region has 14 residues. Germline loops: CDR1 MNHNS, CDR2 SASEGT. V was pared by 0 bases and J by 7 bases, with 3 bases of the junction left unmatched. The CDR3 region is CASSEATGGSGYTF. The CDR3 coding sequence is TGTGCCAGCAGTGAAGCTACAGGGGGCTCTGGCTACACCTTC.

DNA of the CDR3: TGTGCCAGCAGAGCGACAGATTATAGCAATCAGCCCCAGCATTTT. Amino acid sequence: CASRATDYSNQPQHF. This sequence joins TRBV6-5 and TRBJ1-5, with D perhaps matching TRBD1 (5 bases). The CDR3 contains 15 residues. The germline CDR1 and CDR2 sequences are MNHEY and SVGAGI. V lost 6 bases and J lost 0, with 12 bases in between.

This clone came up once. The chain is built from TRBV18 and TRBJ1-2; TRBD1 matches at 10 bases. Trimming cost V 3 bases and J 4 bases; bases outside gene matches: 14. The CDR3 runs to 18 residues. Per germline, CDR1 KGHSH and CDR2 LQKENI. CDR3 loop: CASSPTYGTGVFRYGYTF. The CDR3 region has the DNA TGTGCCAGCTCACCTACATACGGGACAGGGGTCTTCCGCTATGGCTACACCTTC.

CDR3 in amino acids: CASRLTSSSSYEQYF. The CDR3 DNA is TGTGCCAGCAGATTGACTAGCTCCTCCTCCTACGAGCAGTACTTC. This chain joins TRBV6-1 and TRBJ2-7; 7 bases align to TRBD2. The V gene end was trimmed by 6 bases and the J gene end by 0 bases; junction bases not matched to a gene: 8. This CDR3 is 15 amino acids long. CDR1 MNHNS and CDR2 SASEGT come from the germline V gene.

This chain uses TRBV27 with TRBJ2-7; TRBD1 matches at 12 bases. The J segment lost 7 bases and the V segment lost 5 bases, leaving 9 bases of the junction unmatched. The CDR3 is 15 amino acids. The germline gives CDR1 MNHEY, CDR2 SMNVEV (reference sequence). This CDR3 is CASSPSRDRGREQYF. The CDR3 DNA follows: TGTGCCAGCAGTCCGTCCCGGGACAGGGGGCGGGAGCAGTACTTC.

The chain is built from TRBV7-3 and TRBJ2-5, with 12 bases identical to TRBD2. The CDR3 extends over 14 amino acids. V gave up 5 bases and J gave up 5 bases; unmatched junction bases: 3. Germline values: CDR1 SGHTA, CDR2 FQGTGA. CDR3 DNA sequence: TGTGCCAGCAGCCCTGGGACTAGCGGGGAGACCCAGTACTTC. Protein sequence: CASSPGTSGETQYF.

The rearrangement joins TRBV10-3 to TRBJ2-1, with 11 nucleotides matching TRBD2. The CDR3 has 14 amino acids. The junction had 3 bases not matched to a gene; V was cut back by 2 bases and J by 9 bases. CDR1 is ENHRY and CDR2 is SYGVKD in the germline V gene. CDR3 loop: CAISELGLAVEQFF. The CDR3, as DNA: TGTGCCATCAGTGAGCTGGGACTAGCGGTTGAGCAGTTCTTC.

The rearrangement joins TRBV19 to TRBJ1-3; 9 nucleotides match TRBD1. The germline V gene has CDR1 LNHDA and CDR2 SQIVND (reference sequence). The J segment lost 0 bases and the V segment lost 5 bases, leaving 11 bases of the junction unmatched. This CDR3 has 18 amino acids. The DNA of the CDR3 is TGTGCCAGTAGTCCGCCGGGACAGGGTGCCAGCTCTGGAAACACCATATATTTT. Its protein is CASSPPGQGASSGNTIYF.

This clone was detected only a few times. The genes are TRBV6-5 and TRBJ2-3; TRBD2 aligns across 13 bases. Germline loops: CDR1 MNHEY, CDR2 SVGAGI. CDR3 length: 16 residues. V was clipped by 2 bases and J by 5 bases; unmatched bases: 4. The CDR3 nucleotides are TGTGCCAGCAGTTACACTAGCGGGGGGGCCGGAGATACGCAGTATTTT. It translates to CASSYTSGGAGDTQYF.

The CDR3 sequence: CASSINAAGVNEQYF. In nucleotides, the CDR3 is TGTGCCAGTAGTATTAACGCGGCGGGAGTAAACGAGCAGTACTTC. V gene TRBV19 combines with J gene TRBJ2-7, with TRBD2 matching 7 bases. The J segment lost 5 bases and the V segment lost 3 bases, leaving 10 bases of the junction unmatched. CDR3 length equals 15 residues. The germline V gene has CDR1 LNHDA and CDR2 SQIVND (reference sequence).

This chain links TRBV28 with TRBJ2-5; D unresolved. This CDR3 has 14 residues. Germline V gives CDR1 MDHEN, CDR2 SYDVKM. V gave up 8 bases and J gave up 0 bases, with 13 bases separating them. The CDR3 DNA follows: TGTGCCAGCCTTAGGAGCAGTAACCAAGAGACCCAGTACTTC. It encodes CASLRSSNQETQYF.

This clone has a single count. The rearrangement joins TRBV5-1 to TRBJ1-2; 8 bases align to TRBD1. Germline V CDR1 and CDR2: SGHRS, YFSETQ. Germline trimming cut 3 bases from V and 4 bases from J; bases unmatched to any gene: 5. The CDR3 sequence is 14 residues long. The CDR3 reads CASSSQTGGYGYTF. CDR3 sequence (DNA): TGCGCCAGCAGCTCTCAAACAGGGGGCTATGGCTACACCTTC.

This chain connects TRBV7-9 to TRBJ2-1; 14 bases align to TRBD2. V lost 6 bases to trimming and J lost 6 bases; unmatched junction nucleotides: 13. The germline V gene has CDR1 SEHNR and CDR2 FQNEAQ (reference sequence). The CDR3 totals 18 residues. In DNA, the CDR3 is TGTGCCAGCAGTTCGTTGGGACTAGCGGGAGAGTGGGGCAATGAGCAGTTCTTC. Translating it yields CASSSLGLAGEWGNEQFF.

The chain recombines TRBV7-8 with TRBJ1-3, with D maybe TRBD1 (5 bases). The germline CDR1 and CDR2 sequences are SGHVS and FQNEAQ. CDR3 length: 16 residues. Trimming stripped 2 bases from V and 7 bases from J, with 18 bases between. Here the CDR3 reads CASSLSRMGEGNTIYF. The CDR3 DNA follows: TGTGCCAGCAGCTTAAGCCGAATGGGGGAGGGGAACACCATATATTTT. Complete variable domain (other parts from reference TRBV7-8 and TRBJ1-3): GAGVSQSPRYKVAKRGQDVALRCDPISGHVSLFWYQQALGQGPEFLTYFQNEAQLDKSGLPSDRFFAERPEGSVSTLKIQRTQQEDSAVYLCASSLSRMGEGNTIYFGEGSWLTVV.

This clone came up once. The CDR3 DNA sequence: TGTGCCAGCAGTGAATGGGACAGATCCTACGAGCAGTACTTC. It encodes CASSEWDRSYEQYF. The chain couples TRBV27 to TRBJ2-7, with 7 bases aligning to TRBD1. The length of the CDR3 is 14 residues. With V trimmed by 5 bases and J by 1 base, 5 bases remained unmatched. In germline, CDR1 is MNHEY, CDR2 SMNVEV (reference sequence).

The V call is TRBV7-2, the J call TRBJ2-1; the D gene is possibly TRBD1 (5 bases). The V gene lost 9 bases and the J gene lost 1 base, with 16 bases spanning the gap. In germline, CDR1 is SGHTA, CDR2 FQGNSA. The CDR3 spans 15 residues. DNA of the CDR3: TGTGCCAGTAAGAGGCAGGGTAGTTCCTACAATGAGCAGTTCTTC. Its translation is CASKRQGSSYNEQFF. The entire variable domain, with the rest obtained from reference TRBV7-2 and TRBJ2-1, is as follows: GAGVSQSPSNKVTEKGKDVELRCDPISGHTALYWYRQSLGQGLEFLIYFQGNSAPDKSGLPSDRFSAERTGGSVSTLTIQRTQQEDSAVYLCASKRQGSSYNEQFFGPGTRLTVL.

The chain links TRBV5-6 to TRBJ2-1; weak D call: TRBD1 (6 bases). The CDR3 length is 15 residues. The germline gives CDR1 SGHDT, CDR2 YYEEEE. Deletions cut 0 bases from V and 6 bases from J, with 13 bases between. The DNA of the CDR3 is TGTGCCAGCAGCTTGGGACAGGTGGCTCCCAATGAGCAGTTCTTC. This translates into CASSLGQVAPNEQFF.